What follows is one T cell receptor beta chain and its context. Germline CDR1 is SGHRS and CDR2 is YFSETQ. The CDR3 consists of 14 residues. V lost 4 bases and J 1 base, leaving 9 bases between the germline ends. This sample was included in a study of beta chain features in type 1 diabetes. The whole isolated RNA underwent reverse transcription, so sequencing captured expressed TCRB transcripts. Profiling relied on immunoSEQ multiplex PCR, and the TCRdb table lists in-frame clones only, not all of them. Of 120,000 to 150,000 clones in the sample, about 9.1% were seen once. This clonotype was obtained from a woman between 40 and 55 years old in good health. The V call is TRBV5-1, the J call TRBJ2-1; weak D call: TRBD1 (5 bases). Sequencing used central memory CD4+ T cells from blood. The DNA of the CDR3 is TGCGCCAGCAGCCCAGGACAATCCTACAATGAGCAGTTCTTC. Amino acid sequence: CASSPGQSYNEQFF. Combining the CDR3 with reference TRBV5-1 and TRBJ2-1 gives the whole variable domain KAGVTQTPRYLIKTRGQQVTLSCSPISGHRSVSWYQQTPGQGLQFLFEYFSETQRNKGNFPGRFSGRQFSNSRSEMNVSTLELGDSALYLCASSPGQSYNEQFFGPGTRLTVL.